This entry lists 10 T cell receptor beta chains sequenced from one sample in a study of T cell responses to AZD1222 COVID-19 vaccine. Assay: immunoSEQ multiplex PCR; the TCRdb copy retains only in-frame clones and omits some. The profile shows about 150,000 clones, more than 75% of them singletons. This specimen consisted of peripheral blood, obtained on day 0 of AZD1222 vaccination. Receptors originate from an adult in good health.

V usage is TRBV9 and J usage is TRBJ2-1, with 10 bases matching TRBD1. CDR3 length: 15 residues. CDR1 is SGDLS, CDR2 YYNGEE, per germline. V trimming: 2 bases; J trimming: 6 bases; junction bases outside the gene matches: 5. The DNA of the CDR3 is TGTGCCAGCAGCGTTATTGGGACAGGGGTCAATGAGCAGTTCTTC. It translates to CASSVIGTGVNEQFF.

The sample holds one count of this clone. The chain couples TRBV28 to TRBJ1-1, with 7 bases fitting TRBD1. V was clipped by 6 bases and J by 0 bases; unmatched bases: 10. Germline V CDR1 and CDR2: MDHEN, SYDVKM. The CDR3 runs 16 residues. For the CDR3, the DNA is TGTGCCAGCAGCACATCAGGGGGGTGGATGAACACTGAAGCTTTCTTT. Translation gives CASSTSGGWMNTEAFF.

The gene calls are TRBV19 and TRBJ1-1; maybe TRBD1 (5 bases). The V gene's germline CDR1 is LNHDA and CDR2 SQIVND (reference sequence). This CDR3 region has 14 residues. Trimming cost V 1 base and J 6 bases, with 12 bases left between them. CDR3 sequence reads: CASSIVRKGSEAFF. The CDR3 DNA is TGTGCCAGTAGTATAGTGAGGAAGGGGTCTGAAGCTTTCTTT.

DNA for the CDR3: TGTGCCAGCAGCTTGCTCGGCCGCCCAGCACAGCCCCAGCATTTT. This encodes CASSLLGRPAQPQHF. The chain recombines TRBV5-5 with TRBJ1-5; D gene uncertain. Per the germline V gene, CDR1 is SGHKS and CDR2 is YYEKEE (reference sequence). This CDR3 comprises 15 residues. The ends were cut back, 1 base at V and 7 bases at J, with 15 bases in the middle.

The V and J genes are TRBV5-1 and TRBJ2-3; 9 nucleotides align to TRBD2. There are 15 residues in the CDR3. The V and J ends lost 4 bases and 6 bases, in that order; junction bases with no gene match: 9. Germline-derived CDR1 and CDR2 are SGHRS and YFSETQ. The CDR3 DNA reads as TGCGCCAGCAGCCATCCGTGGCTAGCGGGGGATACGCAGTATTTT. Its protein product is CASSHPWLAGDTQYF.

The J gene is TRBJ1-5, the V gene TRBV27, with a possible D match to TRBD1 (6 bases). This CDR3 region has 13 residues. Germline CDR1 is MNHEY and CDR2 is SMNVEV (reference sequence). V shed 6 bases and J shed 3 bases, with 9 bases lying between them. CDR3 residues: CASRGTYNQPQHF. As DNA, the CDR3 is TGTGCCAGCAGAGGGACATACAATCAGCCCCAGCATTTT.

In regard to this clone: Compared with germline, one end of the junction differs, possibly owing to a read error. This chain joins TRBV5-1 and TRBJ2-2, with a possible D match to TRBD1 (6 bases). The CDR3 totals 14 residues. CDR1 is SGHRS and CDR2 is YFSETQ in the germline V gene. The DNA for the CDR3 is TGCGCCAGCAGGTTGGGGGCCCCCGCCGGGGAGCTGTTTTTT. Protein product: CASRLGAPAGELFF.

The chain uses TRBV6-5 and TRBJ1-2; TRBD1 matches 8 bases. The V and J ends lost 2 bases and 0 bases, in that order; junction bases with no gene match: 2. Germline V gene sequence: CDR1 MNHEY, CDR2 SVGAGI. CDR3 length equals 15 residues. Here the CDR3 reads CASSYEQGANYGYTF. The DNA for the CDR3 is TGTGCCAGCAGTTACGAACAGGGGGCTAACTATGGCTACACCTTC.

This clone was found once. The chain carries TRBV2 and TRBJ2-5; 7 bases fit TRBD2. Germline V gives CDR1 SNHLY, CDR2 FYNNEI. The V segment lost 5 bases and the J segment 2 bases; nucleotides outside the gene matches: 8. There are 15 residues in the CDR3. The CDR3: CASSPGSSGQETQYF. CDR3 in DNA: TGTGCCAGCAGTCCTGGGAGTAGCGGGCAAGAGACCCAGTACTTC.

The chain has TRBV28 and TRBJ1-2; maybe TRBD1 (6 bases). Trimming cost V 3 bases and J 3 bases, with 14 bases left between them. The CDR3 sequence is 15 residues long. CDR1 and CDR2 (germline): MDHEN, SYDVKM. The CDR3 bases are TGTGCCAGCAGTTTGGTCGGGGGCCGGGACTATGGCTACACCTTC. Its translation is CASSLVGGRDYGYTF.